A selection of T cell receptor beta chains follows, all from one sample in a study of PD-1 blockade in classical Hodgkin lymphoma. The method was immunoSEQ multiplex PCR; TCRdb's version includes in-frame clones alone and lacks a portion of them. The repertoire holds 84,000 or so clones, around 90% seen once, with about 2.7% in the top ten. The material sequenced was peripheral blood mononuclear cells (PBMCs), taken before the second cycle of nivolumab. These receptors were obtained from a human donor with classical Hodgkin lymphoma. CDR3s include the opening cysteine and the closing phenylalanine or tryptophan. The D gene is left open where the match is weak. The listing skips clone size in some rows; elsewhere it reads once, few, many or a size class.

>once|TRBJ2-7|TRBV2|TRBD1
CASVTGTGSLEQYF
TGTGCCAGCGTGACCGGGACAGGGAGTCTCGAGCAGTACTTC
>.|TRBJ2-5|TRBV6-1|.
CASSEAQAWLARFSKETQYF
TGTGCCAGCAGTGAAGCGCAGGCCTGGCTAGCGCGGTTCTCAAAAGAGACCCAGTACTTC
>.|TRBJ2-4|TRBV7-2|TRBD1
CASSLGDRVKNIQYF
TGTGCCAGCAGCTTGGGAGACAGGGTAAAAAACATTCAGTACTTC
>.|TRBJ2-7|TRBV10-3|TRBD1
CATSMSGTGAYEQYF
TGTGCCACCTCCATGTCCGGGACAGGAGCCTACGAGCAGTACTTC
>.|TRBJ2-7|TRBV5-7|TRBD1
CASSLARGRYEQYF
TGTGCCAGCAGCTTGGCTAGGGGGCGTTACGAGCAGTACTTC
>.|TRBJ2-4|TRBV7-9|.
CASRDPLNIQYF
TGTGCCAGCAGGGACCCACTCAACATTCAGTACTTC
>.|TRBJ2-7|TRBV6-5|.
CASSYEGAGGEQYF
TGTGCCAGCAGTTACGAAGGAGCCGGCGGCGAGCAGTACTTC
>.|TRBJ2-2|TRBV7-6|.
CASSPNTGELFF
TGTGCCAGCAGCCCTAACACCGGGGAGCTGTTTTTT
>.|TRBJ2-7|TRBV2|.
CASSAGLLEQYF
TGTGCCAGCAGTGCTGGGCTTCTCGAGCAGTACTTC
>.|TRBJ2-5|TRBV30|.
CAWTGGETQYF
TGTGCCTGGACCGGAGGGGAGACCCAGTACTTC
>.|TRBJ2-7|TRBV28|TRBD2
CASSSPPSGGDEQYF
TGTGCCAGCAGTTCTCCCCCTTCGGGAGGAGACGAGCAGTACTTC
>.|TRBJ2-7|TRBV6-1|TRBD2
CASSEVVSGYEQYF
TGTGCCAGCAGTGAAGTGGTTAGCGGGTACGAGCAGTACTTC
>.|TRBJ1-1|TRBV2|.
CASARGTSLPAFF
TGTGCCAGCGCTCGGGGAACCTCACTCCCGGCTTTCTTT
>.|TRBJ2-1|TRBV6-1|TRBD2
CASMVAGRNEQFF
TGTGCCAGCATGGTAGCGGGCCGAAATGAGCAGTTCTTC
>.|TRBJ1-3|TRBV30|TRBD1
CAWSSWGQSSGNTIYF
TGTGCCTGGAGTTCTTGGGGACAGAGCTCTGGAAACACCATATATTTT
>.|TRBJ1-2|TRBV5-4|TRBD1
CASSLKGQGRDGYTF
TGTGCCAGCAGCTTGAAGGGACAGGGGCGCGATGGCTACACCTTC
>.|TRBJ2-7|TRBV19|TRBD1
CASSPAGTGFYEQYF
TGTGCCAGTAGTCCGGCCGGGACAGGCTTCTACGAGCAGTACTTC
>once|TRBJ2-7|TRBV7-3|.
CASSPGRSSYEQYF
TGTGCCAGCAGCCCGGGACGGAGCTCCTACGAGCAGTACTTC
>.|TRBJ2-7|TRBV5-1|TRBD2
CASSVASGKYDEQYF
TGCGCCAGCAGCGTAGCTAGCGGAAAGTACGACGAGCAGTACTTC
>once|TRBJ2-4|TRBV6-1|.
CASSEGVLEETKNIQYF
TGTGCCAGCAGTGAAGGGGTTCTCGAAGAAACCAAAAACATTCAGTACTTC
>.|TRBJ2-7|TRBV27|.
CASSLTTGYEQYF
TGTGCCAGCAGTCTAACAACAGGGTACGAGCAGTACTTC
>.|TRBJ2-1|TRBV14|.
CASSQVGLWAQFF
TGTGCCAGCAGCCAAGTAGGGCTTTGGGCGCAGTTCTTC
>.|TRBJ2-7|TRBV6-1|.
CASSEALEYEQYF
TGTGCCAGCAGTGAAGCGCTTGAATACGAGCAGTACTTC
>.|TRBJ1-3|TRBV4-1|.
CASGTGEQGNTIYF
TGCGCCAGTGGGACTGGAGAACAAGGAAACACCATATATTTT
>once|TRBJ2-3|TRBV6-1|TRBD1
CASNLGTVSTDTQYF
TGTGCCAGCAACCTCGGGACAGTGAGCACAGATACGCAGTATTTT
>.|TRBJ2-1|TRBV5-6|.
CASSPLAYNEQFF
TGTGCCAGCAGCCCCCTGGCCTACAATGAGCAGTTCTTC
>.|TRBJ2-1|TRBV30|TRBD1
CAWKGTGSGGSYNEQFF
TGTGCCTGGAAGGGGACAGGGTCCGGGGGGTCCTACAATGAGCAGTTCTTC
>.|TRBJ2-3|TRBV27|.
CASSLGASHTDTQYF
TGTGCCAGCAGTTTAGGGGCCTCTCACACAGATACGCAGTATTTT
>.|TRBJ2-5|TRBV7-3|.
CASSTGSQETQYF
TGTGCCAGCAGCACCGGGAGCCAAGAGACCCAGTACTTC
>.|TRBJ2-2|TRBV11-2|.
CASSLGRENTGELFF
TGTGCCAGCAGCTTAGGTCGAGAAAACACCGGGGAGCTGTTTTTT
>.|TRBJ1-3|TRBV19|.
CASRDSDYSGNTIYF
TGTGCCAGTAGGGACAGTGATTACTCTGGAAACACCATATATTTT
>.|TRBJ2-1|TRBV19|.
CASSPYGRRASYNEQFF
TGTGCCAGTAGTCCTTATGGCAGGAGGGCCTCCTACAATGAGCAGTTCTTC
>.|TRBJ1-3|TRBV30|.
CAWSVEMVSSGNTIYF
TGTGCCTGGAGTGTAGAAATGGTTTCTTCTGGAAACACCATATATTTT
>once|TRBJ2-7|TRBV5-1|.
CASSLRLETLAEQYF
TGCGCCAGCAGCCTCAGACTAGAGACCCTCGCCGAGCAGTACTTC
>.|TRBJ1-5|TRBV5-6|.
CASTIEGAEGNQPQHF
TGTGCCAGCACCATTGAGGGTGCAGAGGGCAATCAGCCCCAGCATTTT
>.|TRBJ2-7|TRBV15|.
CATSRGAGRVDEQYF
TGTGCCACCAGCAGAGGGGCCGGGCGAGTGGACGAGCAGTACTTC
>.|TRBJ2-3|TRBV18|.
CASSPGVLRADTQYF
TGTGCCAGCTCACCAGGGGTCCTCCGCGCAGATACGCAGTATTTT
>.|TRBJ2-6|TRBV5-1|TRBD2
CASSFAGGDISGANVLTF
TGCGCCAGCAGCTTTGCGGGAGGGGACATCAGTGGGGCCAACGTCCTGACTTTC
>.|TRBJ2-3|TRBV4-2|.
CASSQESPPDTQYF
TGTGCCAGCAGCCAAGAAAGTCCGCCGGATACGCAGTATTTT
>.|TRBJ2-7|TRBV27|TRBD1
CASSLSWDRASHEQYF
TGTGCCAGCAGTTTAAGTTGGGACAGGGCATCCCACGAGCAGTACTTC
>.|TRBJ2-2|TRBV10-3|TRBD2
CAITPGTSGTGELFF
TGTGCCATCACCCCCGGGACTAGCGGCACCGGGGAGCTGTTTTTT
>.|TRBJ2-2|TRBV28|.
CASPERSRGDRRDTGELFF
TGTGCCAGCCCAGAGCGATCGAGGGGCGACAGGAGGGACACCGGGGAGCTGTTTTTT
>.|TRBJ2-7|TRBV29-1|.
CSVDLGHLSGYEQYF
TGCAGCGTTGATCTCGGACACCTTAGTGGATACGAGCAGTACTTC
>.|TRBJ2-5|TRBV11-2|.
CASSIDPGETQYF
TGTGCCAGCAGCATAGATCCGGGGGAGACCCAGTACTTC
>.|TRBJ2-3|TRBV5-1|TRBD2
CASSDRLAPQYF
TGCGCCAGCAGCGATAGACTAGCCCCGCAGTATTTT
>.|TRBJ1-1|TRBV6-6|.
CASSYSAGHGDTEAFF
TGTGCCAGCAGTTACTCGGCGGGACACGGGGACACTGAAGCTTTCTTT
>.|TRBJ2-3|TRBV10-1|TRBD2
CASSEGTSGRLDTQYF
TGCGCCAGCAGTGAGGGCACTAGCGGGAGACTCGATACGCAGTATTTT
>.|TRBJ1-5|TRBV18|.
CASSPPTAGDQPQHF
TGTGCCAGCTCACCACCGACGGCAGGGGATCAGCCCCAGCATTTT
>.|TRBJ2-1|TRBV6-5|TRBD2
CASSYAREHNEQFF
TGTGCCAGCAGTTACGCGCGGGAGCACAATGAGCAGTTCTTC